The sequence of this T cell receptor beta chain was determined in a study of response to subunit inactivated influenza vaccine. The CDR3 sequence is 13 residues long. V lost 3 bases and J lost 0; bases outside the gene matches: 1. Germline CDR1 reads SQVTM; CDR2 reads ANQGSEA. In the case of this clonotype: Its specificity is unknown.

MiXCR was run by TCRdb on the RT-PCR reads, yielding one entry per CDR3 protein. The sample holds hundreds of thousands of distinct CDR3 sequences, more than 15% seen once. Findings and limits, study-wide: Only a handful of new T cells, the authors suggested, are recruited with each seasonal influenza vaccination.

The sequences come from CD4+ T cells sorted from PBMCs, collected roughly 24 months after vaccination. The V and J genes are TRBV29-1 and TRBJ1-1; 7 bases align to TRBD1. The TCR was taken from a man between 50 and 69 years old who received an inactivated influenza vaccine. The CDR3 nucleotides are TGCAGCGTTGATGGGACAGTGAACACTGAAGCTTTCTTT. The encoded protein is CSVDGTVNTEAFF.